This T cell receptor (beta chain) originates from a study of cytomegalovirus exposure and HLA in healthy donors. On the study more broadly: The study placed less than 90% of its approximately 400 genotyped donors in the Caucasian-associated ancestry cluster. Study findings and constraints: Per a later analysis, 18,000 or so TCR beta sequences showed association with HLA alleles at 0.05 false discovery rate. Later work showed greater clonal expansion in HLA-associated TCR beta chains than in equally common others. According to an earlier analysis, most TCR beta V segments yielded productive rearrangements about 87% or about 30% of the time.

Primers: 60 Vbeta forward and 13 Jbeta reverse. TCRdb's table, derived via immunoSEQ multiplex PCR, lists solely in-frame clones and lacks some. Here the sample spans around 80,000 clones, more than 50% being singletons. On this clone: Its antigen is unidentified.

Per the germline V gene, CDR1 is MDHEN and CDR2 is SYDVKM. The CDR3 extends over 16 amino acids. Deletions cut 5 bases from V and 0 bases from J, with 14 bases between. The specimen sequenced was PBMCs. The TCR was taken from a male donor in good health and CMV-seropositive. The chain joins TRBV28 to TRBJ2-4; D may be TRBD1 (5 bases). CDR3 protein: CASSPAVGLAKNIQYF. For the CDR3, the DNA is TGTGCCAGCAGTCCCGCCGTGGGGCTAGCCAAAAACATTCAGTACTTC. The entire variable domain, with the rest obtained from reference TRBV28 and TRBJ2-4, is as follows: DVKVTQSSRYLVKRTGEKVFLECVQDMDHENMFWYRQDPGLGLRLIYFSYDVKMKEKGDIPEGYSVSREKKERFSLILESASTNQTSMYLCASSPAVGLAKNIQYFGAGTRLSVL.